The 7 T cell receptor beta chains below all came from one sample that was sequenced in a study of T cell repertoires in cytomegalovirus infection. These receptors' targets are unknown. TCRdb fed the reads into MiXCR, producing one record per CDR3 protein. Of about 770,000 distinct CDR3 sequences in the sample, 25% to 30% were seen once. This specimen was cultured CD8+ T cells from PBMCs, taken from culture after CMV antigen stimulation. All receptors derive from a human donor in good health (CMV status not recorded). Some clones in this sample may be carry-over from other donors' samples.

This clonotype was recorded at least ten times. The rearrangement links TRBV7-3 to TRBJ1-2; no clear D. The CDR3 is 15 amino acids. Germline values: CDR1 SGHTA, CDR2 FQGTGA. V was trimmed by 5 bases and J by 0 bases, leaving 13 bases between them. CDR3 nucleotides: TGTGCCAGCAGCACTTCCCCGACACCTAACTATGGCTACACCTTC. Protein: CASSTSPTPNYGYTF.

The chain employs TRBV6-1 and TRBJ2-3, with 8 bases identical to TRBD2. The germline CDR1 and CDR2 sequences are MNHNS and SASEGT. The CDR3 is 14 amino acids. V lost 5 bases and J lost 5; bases outside the gene matches: 6. The CDR3 loop is CASSNGTRLDTQYF. CDR3 bases: TGTGCCAGCAGTAACGGGACTAGGCTAGATACGCAGTATTTT.

This clonotype came up a few times. The CDR3 nucleotides are TGTGCCAGCAGTGAATCGGACAGTTACAATGAGCAGTTCTTC. Amino acids: CASSESDSYNEQFF. This rearrangement joins TRBV25-1 to TRBJ2-1; D may be TRBD1 (6 bases). Trimming cost V 1 base and J 4 bases, with 8 bases left between them. The germline V gene has CDR1 MGHDK and CDR2 SYGVNS. The CDR3 covers 14 residues.

This chain links TRBV29-1 with TRBJ1-1; D uncertain. Trimming pared 7 bases from V and 0 bases from J, leaving 15 bases between. CDR3 length: 14 residues. Per germline, CDR1 SQVTM and CDR2 ANQGSEA. CDR3 region: CSAFLPGLNTEAFF. CDR3 DNA: TGCAGCGCATTCCTGCCGGGATTGAACACTGAAGCTTTCTTT. Full variable domain (remainder filled in from reference TRBV29-1 and TRBJ1-1): SAVISQKPSRDICQRGTSLTIQCQVDSQVTMMFWYRQQPGQSLTLIATANQGSEATYESGFVIDKFPISRPNLTFSTLTVSNMSPEDSSIYLCSAFLPGLNTEAFFGQGTRLTVV.

The V gene is TRBV5-8, the J gene TRBJ2-2; a possible D gene is TRBD1 (5 bases). The germline V gene encodes CDR1 SGHTS and CDR2 YDEGEE. V was trimmed by 7 bases and J by 0 bases, leaving 25 bases between them. This CDR3 region has 19 residues. CDR3 sequence: CASPLMMEQTEPNTGELFF. The CDR3 DNA follows: TGTGCCAGCCCCCTGATGATGGAACAGACAGAACCGAACACCGGGGAGCTGTTTTTT. Full variable domain (missing parts from reference TRBV5-8 and TRBJ2-2): EAGVTQSPTHLIKTRGQQATLRCSPISGHTSVYWYQQALGLGLQFLLWYDEGEERNRGNFPPRFSGRQFPNYSSELNVNALELEDSALYLCASPLMMEQTEPNTGELFFGEGSRLTVL.

A single count supports this clonotype. The V gene is TRBV12-5, the J gene TRBJ2-7; D unresolved. The CDR3 covers 15 residues. Germline values: CDR1 LGHNT, CDR2 FRNRAP. V was pared by 6 bases and J by 3 bases, with 18 bases between. CDR3 region: CASGRTHPDSYEQYV. The DNA of the CDR3 is TGTGCTAGTGGACGGACCCACCCAGATAGCTACGAGCAGTACGTC.

In its sample, this clonotype was seen a few times. The chain joins TRBV7-9 to TRBJ1-1; TRBD1 agrees at 9 bases. The germline CDR1 and CDR2 sequences are SEHNR and FQNEAQ (reference sequence). The length of the CDR3 is 14 residues. The V and J ends lost 4 bases and 4 bases, in that order; junction bases with no gene match: 4. CDR3 in amino acids: CASSYPTGGTEAFF. The CDR3 nucleotides read TGTGCCAGCAGCTATCCGACAGGGGGCACTGAAGCTTTCTTT. The variable domain in full, with the rest retrieved from reference TRBV7-9 and TRBJ1-1, is DTGVSQNPRHKITKRGQNVTFRCDPISEHNRLYWYRQTLGQGPEFLTYFQNEAQLEKSRLLSDRFSAERPKGSFSTLEIQRTEQGDSAMYLCASSYPTGGTEAFFGQGTRLTVV.